These 8 T cell receptor beta chains originate from one sample sequenced in a study of cytomegalovirus exposure and HLA in healthy donors. Repertoires were generated with immunoSEQ multiplex PCR, while TCRdb's copy carries only in-frame clones and drops some. The repertoire has about 73,000 clones, 85% to 90% of them found once; the top ten carry 3% to 4%. Sequenced material: PBMCs. Every receptor here comes from a woman younger than 30 in good health and CMV-seropositive.

This clone was observed once. V and J are TRBV14 and TRBJ1-2; the match to TRBD1 covers 8 bases. This CDR3 is 18 amino acids long. Looked up from germline, CDR1 is SGHDN and CDR2 is FVKESK. Trimming at V came to 3 bases and at J to 0 bases, leaving 12 bases not matched to a gene. In DNA form, the CDR3 reads TGTGCCAGCAGCCACCAGCTCGGGACAGGTAAATCTAACTATGGCTACACCTTC. It is translated as CASSHQLGTGKSNYGYTF.

The V gene is TRBV5-4, the J gene TRBJ2-3; TRBD2 is a possible D gene (5 bases). Germline CDR1 SGHNT, CDR2 YYREEE (reference sequence). Trimming stripped 0 bases from V and 0 bases from J, with 8 bases between. The CDR3 is 15 residues long. CDR3 DNA sequence: TGTGCCAGCAGCTTGGGACGGACTAGCACAGATACGCAGTATTTT. Its protein product is CASSLGRTSTDTQYF.

This clone was found once. The chain carries TRBV29-1 and TRBJ2-2; possibly TRBD2 for D (6 bases). CDR1 SQVTM and CDR2 ANQGSEA come from the germline V gene. This CDR3 has 13 amino acids. Trimming took off 4 bases at V and 5 bases at J, with 11 bases between the two ends. The CDR3 DNA sequence: TGCAGCGTTGTATTCGGGGGAACCGGGGAGCTGTTTTTT. The encoded protein is CSVVFGGTGELFF.

J is TRBJ2-3 and V is TRBV18, with D unresolved. V was clipped by 10 bases and J by 6 bases, with 11 bases between them. The CDR3 consists of 11 residues. The germline CDR1 and CDR2 sequences are KGHSH and LQKENI. CDR3 bases: TGTGCCACCCGGTCGGTGGATACGCAGTATTTT. This gives the protein CATRSVDTQYF.

This chain connects TRBV4-1 to TRBJ2-1; TRBD2 aligns across 7 bases. The junction had 15 bases not matched to a gene; V was cut back by 3 bases and J by 7 bases. The CDR3 sequence is 17 residues long. Per germline, CDR1 MGHRA and CDR2 YSYEKL. The CDR3 nucleotides are TGCGCCAGCAGCCAGAGGACGTGGGAGGGAGTGGTAAATGAGCAGTTCTTC. This gives the protein CASSQRTWEGVVNEQFF.

For the CDR3, the DNA is TGCGCCAGCAGTGAGCTAGCGAGCACAGATACGCAGTATTTT. It encodes CASSELASTDTQYF. The rearrangement joins TRBV10-2 to TRBJ2-3, with a possible D match to TRBD2 (6 bases). Germline V CDR1 and CDR2: WSHSY, SAAADI. V lost 2 bases and J 0 bases, leaving 6 bases between the germline ends. The CDR3 covers 14 residues.

This chain joins TRBV2 and TRBJ2-1, with a possible D match to TRBD2 (6 bases). This CDR3 region has 16 residues. CDR1 is SNHLY, CDR2 FYNNEI, per germline. V dropped 1 base and J dropped 4 bases, with 14 bases sitting between them. The DNA for the CDR3 is TGTGCCAGCAGTGAAGAAGCTAGCGTCAGTTACAATGAGCAGTTCTTC. Amino acids: CASSEEASVSYNEQFF.

The chain joins TRBV6-4 to TRBJ2-1, with 8 positions matching TRBD2. The CDR3 has 15 residues. The ends lost 3 bases at V and 7 bases at J; junction bases unmatched: 8. Germline assignment: CDR1 MRHNA and CDR2 SNTAGT. CDR3 loop: CASSEGSGASNEQFF. The CDR3 nucleotides read TGTGCCAGCAGTGAAGGTAGCGGGGCCTCGAATGAGCAGTTCTTC.